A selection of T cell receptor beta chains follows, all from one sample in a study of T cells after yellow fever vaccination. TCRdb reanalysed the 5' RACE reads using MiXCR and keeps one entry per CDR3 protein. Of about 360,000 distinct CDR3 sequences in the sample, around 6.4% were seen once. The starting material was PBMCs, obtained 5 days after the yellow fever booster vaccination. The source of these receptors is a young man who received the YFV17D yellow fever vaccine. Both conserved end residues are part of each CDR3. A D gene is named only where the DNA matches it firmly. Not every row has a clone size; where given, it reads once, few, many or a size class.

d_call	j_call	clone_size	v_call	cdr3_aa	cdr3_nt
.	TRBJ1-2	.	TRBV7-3	CASSFRAASNYGYTF	TGTGCCAGCAGCTTTCGGGCTGCCTCTAACTATGGCTACACCTTC
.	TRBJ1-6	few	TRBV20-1	CSAALGGRNSPLHF	TGCAGTGCAGCCCTCGGGGGCCGGAATTCACCCCTCCACTTT
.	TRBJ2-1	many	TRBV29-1	CSVEGYKTSYNEQFF	TGCAGCGTTGAAGGATACAAGACCTCCTACAATGAGCAGTTCTTC
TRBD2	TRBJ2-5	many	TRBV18	CASSLAGIEETQYF	TGTGCCAGCTCACTAGCGGGAATTGAAGAGACCCAGTACTTC
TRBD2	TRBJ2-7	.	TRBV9	CASSAGLASEGEQYF	TGTGCCAGCAGCGCCGGACTAGCGAGCGAGGGCGAGCAGTACTTC
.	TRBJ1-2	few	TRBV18	CASSPQGSGGYTF	TGTGCCAGCTCACCACAGGGATCGGGAGGCTACACCTTC
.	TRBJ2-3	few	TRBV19	CASSIDQGTDTQYF	TGTGCCAGTAGTATAGATCAGGGGACAGATACGCAGTATTTT
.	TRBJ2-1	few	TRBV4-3	CASSRLLAGLSYNEQFF	TGCGCCAGCAGCCGACTATTAGCTGGCCTCTCCTACAATGAGCAGTTCTTC
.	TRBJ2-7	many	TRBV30	CAWRAQGRAYEQYF	TGTGCCTGGAGGGCACAGGGTCGGGCCTACGAGCAGTACTTC
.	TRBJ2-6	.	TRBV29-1	CSVEGSGSGANVLTF	TGCAGCGTTGAAGGTTCAGGCTCTGGGGCCAACGTCCTGACTTTC
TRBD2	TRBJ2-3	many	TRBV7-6	CASSLALGLAGADTQYF	TGTGCCAGCAGCTTAGCGCTGGGACTAGCGGGAGCAGATACGCAGTATTTT
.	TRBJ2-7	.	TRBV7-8	CASSQQMVGNEQYF	TGTGCCAGCAGCCAACAAATGGTTGGGAACGAGCAGTACTTC
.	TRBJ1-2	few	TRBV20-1	CSAREGPATGGYTF	TGCAGTGCTAGAGAAGGTCCGGCCACGGGGGGCTACACCTTC
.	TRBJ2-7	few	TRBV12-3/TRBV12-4	CASSLRGAGEQYF	TGTGCCAGCAGTTTGAGGGGGGCCGGCGAGCAGTACTTC
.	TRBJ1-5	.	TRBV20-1	CSAKTGNQPQHF	TGCAGTGCTAAAACGGGCAATCAGCCCCAGCATTTT
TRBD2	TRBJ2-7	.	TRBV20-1	CSAGPDILAGGTYEQYF	TGCAGTGCTGGACCGGATATCCTAGCGGGAGGCACCTACGAGCAGTACTTC
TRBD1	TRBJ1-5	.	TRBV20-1	CSARSGTGLGSQHF	TGCAGTGCCAGGAGTGGGACAGGGCTCGGGTCCCAGCATTTT
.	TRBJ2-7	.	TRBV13	CASSTTTGYEQYF	TGTGCCAGCAGCACCACGACAGGCTACGAGCAGTACTTC
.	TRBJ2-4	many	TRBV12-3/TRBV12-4	CASSQDRSTSNIQYF	TGTGCCAGCAGTCAGGACAGATCCACATCGAACATTCAGTACTTC
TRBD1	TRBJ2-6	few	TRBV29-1	CSVLGQGASGANVLTF	TGCAGCGTTTTGGGACAGGGGGCGTCTGGGGCCAACGTCCTGACTTTC
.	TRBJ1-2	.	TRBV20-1	CSAQPGTYGYTF	TGCAGTGCTCAACCCGGGACCTATGGCTACACCTTC
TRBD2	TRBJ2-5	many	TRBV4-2	CASSQGTSRETQYF	TGTGCCAGCAGCCAAGGGACTAGCAGAGAGACCCAGTACTTC
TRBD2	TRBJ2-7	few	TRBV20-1	CSAPTSGVGYEQYF	TGCAGTGCTCCGACTAGCGGGGTAGGATACGAGCAGTACTTC
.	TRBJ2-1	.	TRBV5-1	CASSQTGRGAGLPNYNEQFF	TGCGCCAGCAGCCAAACAGGGAGGGGTGCCGGACTCCCGAATTACAATGAGCAGTTCTTC
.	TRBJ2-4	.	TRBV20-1	CSARDYAAVAKNIQYF	TGCAGTGCTAGAGATTATGCAGCGGTAGCCAAAAACATTCAGTACTTC
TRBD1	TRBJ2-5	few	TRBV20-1	CSYKTGTGLQETQYF	TGCAGCTATAAGACCGGGACAGGGCTTCAAGAGACCCAGTACTTC
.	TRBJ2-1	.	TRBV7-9	CASSPLASAEQFF	TGTGCCAGCAGCCCCCTGGCTTCGGCTGAGCAGTTCTTC
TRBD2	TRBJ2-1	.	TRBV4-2	CASSRTGLAAGVNEQFF	TGTGCCAGCAGCCGAACCGGACTAGCGGCGGGGGTCAATGAGCAGTTCTTC
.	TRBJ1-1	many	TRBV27	CASSLTENTEAFF	TGTGCCAGCAGCCTCACAGAGAACACTGAAGCTTTCTTT
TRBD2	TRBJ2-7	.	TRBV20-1	CSGDSGRALEQYF	TGCAGTGGAGATAGCGGGAGGGCCCTCGAGCAGTACTTC
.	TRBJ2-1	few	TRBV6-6	CASSYGGREQFF	TGTGCCAGCAGTTACGGGGGGAGAGAGCAGTTCTTC
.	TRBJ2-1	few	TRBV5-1	CASSGNTHSRNEQFF	TGCGCCAGCAGCGGAAACACCCACAGCCGCAATGAGCAGTTCTTC
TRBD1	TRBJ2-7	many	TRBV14	CASSRGQGFYEQYF	TGTGCCAGCAGCCGTGGACAGGGATTCTACGAGCAGTACTTC
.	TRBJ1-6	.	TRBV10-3	CAISERLGSYNSPLHF	TGTGCCATCAGTGAGAGACTCGGCTCCTATAATTCACCCCTCCACTTT
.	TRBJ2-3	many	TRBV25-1	CASSSGLGTDTQYF	TGTGCCAGCAGTAGCGGGCTTGGGACAGATACGCAGTATTTT
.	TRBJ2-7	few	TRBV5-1	CASSSGTPIYEQYF	TGCGCCAGCAGCTCCGGGACTCCAATCTACGAGCAGTACTTC
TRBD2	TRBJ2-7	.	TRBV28	CASSNPGTSGRGEQYF	TGTGCCAGCAGTAACCCCGGGACTAGCGGGAGGGGCGAGCAGTACTTC
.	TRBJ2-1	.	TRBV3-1	CASTSRGAEQFF	TGTGCCAGCACCTCACGGGGGGCGGAGCAGTTCTTC
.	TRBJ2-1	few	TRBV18	CASSPGTVRLDEQFF	TGTGCCAGCTCCCCTGGCACAGTAAGGTTGGATGAGCAGTTCTTC
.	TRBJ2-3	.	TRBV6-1	CASRRSGPTDTQYF	TGTGCCAGCAGACGAAGCGGGCCCACAGATACGCAGTATTTT